This T cell receptor (beta chain) derives from a study of T cells after posttransplantation cyclophosphamide. Produced via immunoSEQ multiplex PCR; TCRdb's table is partial and in-frame only. Of roughly 30,000 clones detected, around nine tenths appear once; the ten largest clones hold 15%. CDR1 KGHSH and CDR2 LQKENI come from the germline V gene. The CDR3 length is 16 residues. V gave up 0 bases and J gave up 1 base, with 11 bases separating them. As concerns this clone: Its antigen remains unknown.

Notes on the study in general: Skin or GI-infiltrating T cells shared few TRB sequences with blood.

Material for sequencing was PBMCs. This sequence was found in a woman in her thirties or forties with a blood cancer, CMV-positive, and with a related stem cell donor. The chain carries TRBV18 and TRBJ2-3, with a weak D call TRBD2 (5 bases). The chain's CDR3 is CASSPPPGLGTDTQYF. The CDR3 nucleotides are TGTGCCAGCTCACCACCGCCGGGGTTGGGCACAGATACGCAGTATTTT.